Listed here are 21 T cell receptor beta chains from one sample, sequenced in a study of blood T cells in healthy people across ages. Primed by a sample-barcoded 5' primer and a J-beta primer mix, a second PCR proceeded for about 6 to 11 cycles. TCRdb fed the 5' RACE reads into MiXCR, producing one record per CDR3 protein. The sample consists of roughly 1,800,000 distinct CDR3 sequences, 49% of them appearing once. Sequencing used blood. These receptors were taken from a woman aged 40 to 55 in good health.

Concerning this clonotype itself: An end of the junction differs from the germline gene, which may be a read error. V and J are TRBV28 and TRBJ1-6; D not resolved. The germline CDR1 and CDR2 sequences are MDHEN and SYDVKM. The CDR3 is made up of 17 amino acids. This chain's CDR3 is CATSLSTHSSYNSPLHF. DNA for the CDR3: TGTGCCACCAGTTTATCGACCCATAGCTCCTATAATTCACCCCTCCACTTT. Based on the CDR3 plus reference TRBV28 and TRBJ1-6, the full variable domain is DVKVTQSSRYLVKRTGEKVFLECVQDMDHENMFWYRQDPGLGLRLIYFSYDVKMKEKGDIPEGYSVSREKKERFSLILESASTNQTSMYLCATSLSTHSSYNSPLHFGNGTRLTVT.

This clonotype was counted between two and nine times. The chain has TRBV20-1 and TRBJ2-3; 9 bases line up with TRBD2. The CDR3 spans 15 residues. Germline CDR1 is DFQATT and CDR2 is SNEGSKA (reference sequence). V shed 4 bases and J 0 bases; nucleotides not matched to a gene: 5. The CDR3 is CSATLAGGSTDTQYF. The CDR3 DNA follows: TGCAGTGCTACGCTCGCGGGGGGGAGCACAGATACGCAGTATTTT.

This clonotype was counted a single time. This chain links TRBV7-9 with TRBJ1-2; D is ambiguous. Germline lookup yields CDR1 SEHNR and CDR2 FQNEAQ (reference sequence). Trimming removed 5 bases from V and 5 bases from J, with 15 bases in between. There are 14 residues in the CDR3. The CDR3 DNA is TGTGCCAGCAGCCACGTAGACCTATTGTATGGCTACACCTTC. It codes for CASSHVDLLYGYTF.

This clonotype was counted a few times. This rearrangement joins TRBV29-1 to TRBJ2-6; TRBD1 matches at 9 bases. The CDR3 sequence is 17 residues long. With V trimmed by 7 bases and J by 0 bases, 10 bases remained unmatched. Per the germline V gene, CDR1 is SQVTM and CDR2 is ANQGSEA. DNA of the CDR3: TGCAGCGCAAAACCGGGACAGGGAATCTCTGGGGCCAACGTCCTGACTTTC. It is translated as CSAKPGQGISGANVLTF.

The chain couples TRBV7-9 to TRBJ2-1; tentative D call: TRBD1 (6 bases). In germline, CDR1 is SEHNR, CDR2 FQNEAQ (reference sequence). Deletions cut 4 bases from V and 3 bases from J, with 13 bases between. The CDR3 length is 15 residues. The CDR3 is CASSSPGQIYNEQFF. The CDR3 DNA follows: TGTGCCAGCAGCTCCCCGGGACAAATCTACAATGAGCAGTTCTTC. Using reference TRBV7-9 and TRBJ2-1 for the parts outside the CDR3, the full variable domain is DTGVSQNPRHKITKRGQNVTFRCDPISEHNRLYWYRQTLGQGPEFLTYFQNEAQLEKSRLLSDRFSAERPKGSFSTLEIQRTEQGDSAMYLCASSSPGQIYNEQFFGPGTRLTVL.

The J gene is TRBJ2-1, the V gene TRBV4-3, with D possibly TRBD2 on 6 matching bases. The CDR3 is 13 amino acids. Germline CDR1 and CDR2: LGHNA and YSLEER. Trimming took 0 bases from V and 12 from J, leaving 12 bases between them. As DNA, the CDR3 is TGCGCCAGCAGCCAAGATGGCGGGGCCCGGCAGTTCTTC. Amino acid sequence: CASSQDGGARQFF.

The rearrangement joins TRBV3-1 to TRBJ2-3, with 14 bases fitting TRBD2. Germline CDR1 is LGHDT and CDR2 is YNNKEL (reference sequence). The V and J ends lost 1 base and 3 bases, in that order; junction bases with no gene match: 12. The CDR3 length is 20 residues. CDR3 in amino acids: CASSQVGLAGGLTTTDTQYF. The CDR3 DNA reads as TGTGCCAGCAGCCAAGTAGGACTAGCGGGGGGACTAACTACTACAGATACGCAGTATTTT.

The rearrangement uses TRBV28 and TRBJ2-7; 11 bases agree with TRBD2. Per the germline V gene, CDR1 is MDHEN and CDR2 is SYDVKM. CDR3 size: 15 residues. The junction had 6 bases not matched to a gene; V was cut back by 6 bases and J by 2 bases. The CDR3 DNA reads TGTGCCAGCAGCGGACTAGCGGGCTTCCCCTACGAGCAGTACTTC. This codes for CASSGLAGFPYEQYF.

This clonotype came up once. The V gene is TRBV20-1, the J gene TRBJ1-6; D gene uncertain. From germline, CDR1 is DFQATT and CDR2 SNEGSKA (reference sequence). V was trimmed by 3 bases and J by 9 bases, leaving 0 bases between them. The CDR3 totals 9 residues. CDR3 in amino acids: CSASSPLHF. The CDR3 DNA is TGCAGTGCTAGTTCACCCCTCCACTTT.

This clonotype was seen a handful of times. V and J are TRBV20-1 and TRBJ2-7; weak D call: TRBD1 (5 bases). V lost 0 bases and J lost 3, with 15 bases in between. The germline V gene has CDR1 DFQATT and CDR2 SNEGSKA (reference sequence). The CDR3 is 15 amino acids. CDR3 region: CSARDRAGVGYEQYF. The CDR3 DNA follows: TGCAGTGCTAGAGACAGGGCAGGAGTGGGCTACGAGCAGTACTTC.

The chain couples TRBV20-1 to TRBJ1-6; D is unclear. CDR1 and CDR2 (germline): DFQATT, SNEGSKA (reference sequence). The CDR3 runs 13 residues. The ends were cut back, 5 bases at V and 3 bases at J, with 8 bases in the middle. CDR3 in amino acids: CSASDNYNSPLHF. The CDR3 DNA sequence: TGCAGTGCTTCGGATAACTATAATTCACCCCTCCACTTT.

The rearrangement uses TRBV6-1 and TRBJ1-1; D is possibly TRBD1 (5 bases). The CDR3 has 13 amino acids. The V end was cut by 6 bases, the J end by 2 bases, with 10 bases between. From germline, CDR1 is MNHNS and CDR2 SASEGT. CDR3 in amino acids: CASSVDSNTEAFF. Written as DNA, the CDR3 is TGTGCCAGCAGCGTCGACAGTAACACTGAAGCTTTCTTT.

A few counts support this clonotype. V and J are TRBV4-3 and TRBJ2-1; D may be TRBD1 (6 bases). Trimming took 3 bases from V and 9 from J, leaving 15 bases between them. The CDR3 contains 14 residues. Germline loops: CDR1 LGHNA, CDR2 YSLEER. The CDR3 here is CASSQQFTGTEQFF. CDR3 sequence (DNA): TGCGCCAGCAGCCAGCAATTCACAGGGACTGAGCAGTTCTTC.

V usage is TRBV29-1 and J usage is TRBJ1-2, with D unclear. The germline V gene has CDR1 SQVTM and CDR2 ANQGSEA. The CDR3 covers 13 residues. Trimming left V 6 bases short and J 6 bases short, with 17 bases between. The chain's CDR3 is CSVHKLGGNGYTF. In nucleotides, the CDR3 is TGCAGCGTGCATAAATTGGGAGGCAATGGCTACACCTTC.

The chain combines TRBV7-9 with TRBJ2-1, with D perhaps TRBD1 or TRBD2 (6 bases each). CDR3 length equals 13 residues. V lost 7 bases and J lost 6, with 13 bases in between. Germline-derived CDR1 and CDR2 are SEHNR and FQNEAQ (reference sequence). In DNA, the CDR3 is TGTGCCAGCACCCTAGGGGGAGGCAATGAGCAGTTCTTC. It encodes CASTLGGGNEQFF.

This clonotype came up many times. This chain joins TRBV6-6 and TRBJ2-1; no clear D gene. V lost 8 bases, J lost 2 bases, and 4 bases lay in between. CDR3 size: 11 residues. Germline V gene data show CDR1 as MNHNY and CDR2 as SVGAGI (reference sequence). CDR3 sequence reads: CASRTYNEQFF. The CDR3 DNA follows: TGTGCCAGCCGAACCTACAATGAGCAGTTCTTC.

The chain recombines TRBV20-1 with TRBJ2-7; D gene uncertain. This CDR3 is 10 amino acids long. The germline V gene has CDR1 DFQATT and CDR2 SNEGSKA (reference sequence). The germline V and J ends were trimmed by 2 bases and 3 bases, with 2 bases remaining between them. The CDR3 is CSARHYEQYF. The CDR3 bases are TGCAGTGCTAGACACTACGAGCAGTACTTC.

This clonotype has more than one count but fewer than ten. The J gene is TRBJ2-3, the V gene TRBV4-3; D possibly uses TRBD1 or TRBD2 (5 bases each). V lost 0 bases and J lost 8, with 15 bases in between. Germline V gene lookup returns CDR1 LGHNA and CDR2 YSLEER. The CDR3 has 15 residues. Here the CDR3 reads CASSQDGDALSTQYF. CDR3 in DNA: TGCGCCAGCAGCCAAGATGGGGACGCGCTTTCTACGCAGTATTTT.

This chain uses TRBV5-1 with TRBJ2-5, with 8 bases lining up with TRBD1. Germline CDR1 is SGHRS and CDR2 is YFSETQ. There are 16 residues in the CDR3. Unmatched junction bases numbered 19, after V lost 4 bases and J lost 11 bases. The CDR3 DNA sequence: TGCGCCAGCAGCAAATCCGGGACAGGCTCCTACAATGAGCAGTACTTC. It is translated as CASSKSGTGSYNEQYF.

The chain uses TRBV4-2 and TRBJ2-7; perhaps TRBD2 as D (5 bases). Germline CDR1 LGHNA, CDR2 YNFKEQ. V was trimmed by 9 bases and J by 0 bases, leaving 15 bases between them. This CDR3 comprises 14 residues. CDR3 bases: TGTGCCAGTGCGAGGGAAACTAACTCCTACGAGCAGTACTTC. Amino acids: CASARETNSYEQYF.

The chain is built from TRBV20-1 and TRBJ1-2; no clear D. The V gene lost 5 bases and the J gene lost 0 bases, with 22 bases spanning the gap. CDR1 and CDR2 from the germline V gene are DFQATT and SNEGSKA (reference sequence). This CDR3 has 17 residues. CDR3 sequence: CSAPLSLWPFSNYGYTF. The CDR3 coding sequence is TGCAGTGCTCCGCTCTCCCTTTGGCCATTCTCTAACTATGGCTACACCTTC.